The rows below give T cell receptor beta chains drawn from one sample of a study of T-cell memory formation after mild COVID-19. From the 5' RACE reads, TCRdb called clonotypes with MiXCR, one entry per CDR3 protein. The profile shows 200,000 to 250,000 distinct CDR3 sequences, more than 25% of them singletons. The sequencing sample was made of PBMCs or a T cell subset sorted from them (not recorded which). These receptors all come from an adult woman who had mild COVID-19 (a few samples of this study predate the infection). Cell type and time point are not known. CDR3s include the opening cysteine and the closing phenylalanine or tryptophan. D genes are given only for firm matches. Clone size is not always given. Where it is, it says once, few, many or a class for expanded clones.

TRBV19	15	NA	NA	TRBJ2-1	CASLKSGLPGNEQFF
TRBV12-3/TRBV12-4	12	NA	NA	TRBJ2-7	CASSGVSYEQYF
TRBV24-1	16	few	NA	TRBJ2-2	CATSEGTGLKSGELFF
TRBV7-8	14	NA	NA	TRBJ2-3	CASIYGGDISTQYF
TRBV29-1	15	few	NA	TRBJ2-5	CSVDGTQTIQETQYF
TRBV7-8	15	few	TRBD1	TRBJ2-1	CASVPFRGRDNEQFF
TRBV6-2/TRBV6-3	13	NA	TRBD2	TRBJ2-1	CASSYTGGHEQFF
TRBV4-1	14	NA	NA	TRBJ2-7	CASSQGGLLSEQYF
TRBV19	15	NA	NA	TRBJ2-7	CASSVPLATLVEQYF
TRBV7-9	15	NA	TRBD2	TRBJ2-7	CASSLEGTSRYEQYF
TRBV11-2	15	few	TRBD1	TRBJ2-1	CASSSTGQTYNEQFF
TRBV7-6	13	few	NA	TRBJ1-1	CASSHGMNTEAFF
TRBV5-1	19	NA	TRBD2	TRBJ2-7	CASSFRTSGMQGGTYEQYF
TRBV24-1	17	few	NA	TRBJ2-1	CATSDLKLGEARNEQFF
TRBV29-1	12	NA	NA	TRBJ2-7	CSVGYRGGEQYF
TRBV12-3/TRBV12-4	14	NA	TRBD1	TRBJ2-5	CASSSWDREETQYF
TRBV12-3/TRBV12-4	13	NA	NA	TRBJ1-2	CASSRDEAGGYTF
TRBV7-9	16	few	NA	TRBJ2-7	CASSFPPGLPSEEQYF
TRBV5-1	15	few	NA	TRBJ1-3	CASKANSLSGNTIYF
TRBV29-1	12	few	TRBD2	TRBJ2-7	CSASGKVYEQYF
TRBV7-2	13	few	NA	TRBJ2-7	CASSSRRISEQYF